Listed below are T cell receptor beta chains from one sample, sequenced in a study of cytomegalovirus exposure and HLA in healthy donors. Sequenced by immunoSEQ multiplex PCR; TCRdb stores in-frame clones only, minus some. The sample holds roughly 200,000 clones; 75% to 85% are singletons and the top ten take under 0.8%. Sequencing was done on a sample of PBMCs. Source of these receptors: a boy younger than 18 in good health and CMV-seronegative. Both conserved end residues are part of each CDR3. The D gene is left open where the match is weak. Clone size appears in some rows only: once, few, many, or a class for an expanded clone.

D gene	clone size	V gene	J gene	CDR3 protein	CDR3 DNA
-	-	TRBV5-4	TRBJ1-1	CASSAGVNTEAFF	TGTGCCAGCAGCGCGGGTGTGAACACTGAAGCTTTCTTT
TRBD1	-	TRBV25-1	TRBJ1-2	CASSLTGVRLGYTF	TGTGCCAGCAGTTTGACAGGGGTGCGGCTTGGCTACACCTTC
TRBD1	-	TRBV19	TRBJ1-5	CASSIVGTGAQPQHF	TGTGCCAGTAGTATCGTCGGGACAGGGGCACAGCCCCAGCATTTT
-	-	TRBV7-3	TRBJ2-5	CASSPDPGETQYF	TGTGCCAGCAGCCCCGATCCCGGGGAGACCCAGTACTTC
-	-	TRBV5-5	TRBJ1-1	CASSAQGWGGLLAFF	TGTGCCAGCAGCGCCCAGGGGTGGGGTGGGCTGTTAGCTTTCTTT
-	-	TRBV5-1	TRBJ1-1	CASSLGQPGEAFF	TGCGCCAGCAGCTTGGGACAGCCCGGGGAAGCTTTCTTT
TRBD1	few	TRBV5-4	TRBJ1-2	CASSYQGGNYGYTF	TGTGCCAGCAGCTACCAGGGGGGAAACTATGGCTACACCTTC
-	-	TRBV29-1	TRBJ2-1	CSVEGGAGVNEQFF	TGCAGCGTTGAAGGTGGGGCTGGCGTGAATGAGCAGTTCTTC
TRBD2	-	TRBV2	TRBJ2-3	CASSEVIGTSGASDTQYF	TGTGCCAGCAGTGAAGTGATCGGGACTAGCGGGGCCTCAGATACGCAGTATTTT
TRBD1	-	TRBV9	TRBJ1-2	CASSVGDREYGYTF	TGTGCCAGCAGCGTAGGAGACAGGGAGTACGGCTACACCTTC
TRBD1	-	TRBV19	TRBJ2-7	CASSILGQGASYEQYF	TGTGCCAGTAGTATTCTGGGACAGGGGGCTTCCTACGAGCAGTACTTC
-	once	TRBV19	TRBJ1-2	CASSLSVNYGYTF	TGTGCCAGTAGCCTCAGTGTTAACTATGGCTACACCTTC
TRBD2	-	TRBV12-5	TRBJ2-1	CASGPKLAGVGNEQFF	TGTGCTAGTGGCCCCAAACTAGCGGGGGTCGGCAATGAGCAGTTCTTC
TRBD2	once	TRBV9	TRBJ2-5	CASSELAGTQETQYF	TGTGCCAGCAGCGAACTAGCGGGGACGCAAGAGACCCAGTACTTC
TRBD2	-	TRBV5-8	TRBJ2-5	CASSHRGGGNQETQYF	TGTGCCAGCAGCCACCGCGGGGGAGGGAACCAAGAGACCCAGTACTTC
TRBD2	-	TRBV5-1	TRBJ2-3	CASSGLGDTQYF	TGCGCCAGCAGCGGACTAGGCGATACGCAGTATTTT
-	-	TRBV21-1	TRBJ1-2	CASSKTGERYSYTF	TGTGCCAGCAGCAAAACAGGGGAGCGCTATAGCTACACCTTC
-	-	TRBV29-1	TRBJ1-1	CSVLQGATEAFF	TGCAGCGTTCTTCAGGGTGCCACTGAAGCTTTCTTT
TRBD1	-	TRBV5-3	TRBJ1-4	CARRDRGDGEKLFF	TGTGCCAGACGGGACAGGGGCGATGGTGAAAAACTGTTTTTT
-	-	TRBV18	TRBJ1-1	CASSPIPGGEYEAFF	TGTGCCAGCTCACCGATCCCGGGGGGGGAGTATGAAGCTTTCTTT
-	few	TRBV7-9	TRBJ1-6	CASSLGTGRNSPLHF	TGTGCCAGCAGCTTGGGTACAGGGCGAAATTCACCCCTCCACTTT
-	once	TRBV20-1	TRBJ1-2	CSARLDGYTF	TGCAGTGCCCGCCTAGATGGCTACACCTTC
TRBD2	once	TRBV7-3	TRBJ2-3	CASSPHGLAGGDTQYF	TGTGCCAGCAGCCCGCACGGACTAGCGGGTGGAGATACGCAGTATTTT
-	-	TRBV10-2	TRBJ2-7	CASSVAGPEGHEQYF	TGCGCCAGCAGTGTCGCAGGACCTGAGGGTCACGAGCAGTACTTC
-	few	TRBV19	TRBJ1-1	CASSVPTGYTEAFF	TGTGCCAGTAGTGTGCCTACAGGGTACACTGAAGCTTTCTTT
-	few	TRBV7-8	TRBJ2-2	CASSLSLTGELFF	TGTGCCAGCAGCTTAAGCCTCACCGGGGAGCTGTTTTTT
TRBD1	-	TRBV27	TRBJ1-1	CASSLSTGAMNTEAFF	TGTGCCAGCAGTTTATCAACAGGGGCGATGAACACTGAAGCTTTCTTT
TRBD2	once	TRBV5-1	TRBJ2-5	CASSGLAGGRETQYF	TGCGCCAGCAGCGGCCTAGCGGGAGGTCGCGAGACCCAGTACTTC
-	-	TRBV11-3	TRBJ2-5	CASSLVSGYQETQYF	TGTGCCAGCAGCTTAGTTTCAGGGTACCAAGAGACCCAGTACTTC
-	-	TRBV19	TRBJ1-5	CASTAPVGGGVQPQHF	TGTGCCAGTACCGCCCCTGTGGGGGGGGGCGTTCAGCCCCAGCATTTT
TRBD1	-	TRBV5-4	TRBJ2-2	CASSSRTQGDTGELFF	TGTGCCAGCAGCTCCCGAACCCAGGGGGACACCGGGGAGCTGTTTTTT
-	-	TRBV4-2	TRBJ1-1	CASSQDTGRNTEAFF	TGTGCCAGCAGCCAAGACACAGGAAGGAACACTGAAGCTTTCTTT
-	-	TRBV11-2	TRBJ2-2	CASSFWSRLNTGELFF	TGTGCCAGCAGCTTTTGGTCCAGGCTAAACACCGGGGAGCTGTTTTTT
-	-	TRBV5-4	TRBJ2-3	CASSPVLNRQVTDTQYF	TGTGCCAGCAGCCCGGTGTTGAATCGACAAGTCACAGATACGCAGTATTTT
TRBD1	-	TRBV6-5	TRBJ1-1	CASSYSGGTRTEAFF	TGTGCCAGCAGTTACTCAGGGGGCACACGCACTGAAGCTTTCTTT
-	-	TRBV5-6	TRBJ2-3	CASSGGTYSTDTQYF	TGTGCCAGCAGCGGGGGGACTTATAGCACAGATACGCAGTATTTT
TRBD1	few	TRBV5-8	TRBJ1-3	CASRPRGTTGNTIYF	TGTGCCAGCAGGCCCAGGGGGACAACCGGAAACACCATATATTTT
TRBD1	-	TRBV19	TRBJ1-1	CASSIRYRGVTEAFF	TGTGCCAGTAGTATAAGGTACAGGGGGGTCACTGAAGCTTTCTTT
-	few	TRBV6-5	TRBJ1-4	CASSYDPGEKLFF	TGTGCCAGCAGTTACGATCCCGGTGAAAAACTGTTTTTT
-	-	TRBV6-8	TRBJ1-1	CASSPGCTEAFF	TGTGCCAGCAGTCCAGGGTGCACTGAAGCTTTCTTT
TRBD1	-	TRBV6-6	TRBJ2-7	CASSSAGTGIYEQYF	TGTGCCAGCAGTTCCGCCGGGACAGGGATCTACGAGCAGTACTTC